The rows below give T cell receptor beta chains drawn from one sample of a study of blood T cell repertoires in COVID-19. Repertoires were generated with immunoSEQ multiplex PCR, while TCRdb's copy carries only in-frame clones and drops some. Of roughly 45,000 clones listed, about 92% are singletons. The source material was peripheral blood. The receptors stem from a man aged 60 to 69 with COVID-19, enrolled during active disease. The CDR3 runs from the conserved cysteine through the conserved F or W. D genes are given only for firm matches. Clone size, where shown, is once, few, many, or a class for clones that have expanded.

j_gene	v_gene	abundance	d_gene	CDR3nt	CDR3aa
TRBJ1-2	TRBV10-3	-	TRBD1	TGTGCCATCAGTGCCCCTCCGGCGACAGGGGGATCCAACTATGGCTACACCTTC	CAISAPPATGGSNYGYTF
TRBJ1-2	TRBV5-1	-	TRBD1	TGCGCCAGCAGCTACCTGGACAGGGGGGATGGCTACACCTTC	CASSYLDRGDGYTF
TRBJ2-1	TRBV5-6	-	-	TGTGCCAGCACCCCCCAGTCCATTGGGAGCTTCTACAATGAGCAGTTCTTC	CASTPQSIGSFYNEQFF
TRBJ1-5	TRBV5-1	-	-	TGCGCCAGCAGCTTGGTCCAGGGGCAGCCCCAGCATTTT	CASSLVQGQPQHF
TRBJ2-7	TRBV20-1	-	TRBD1	TGCAGGGCCGACAGGGGATACGAGCAGTACTTC	CRADRGYEQYF
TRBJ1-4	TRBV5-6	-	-	TGTGCCAGCAGCTTGGGGCAGGCGTCTAATGAAAAACTGTTTTTT	CASSLGQASNEKLFF
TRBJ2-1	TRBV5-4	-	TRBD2	TGTGCCAGCAGCCTAGGGACTAGCGGGATGGATGAGCAGTTCTTC	CASSLGTSGMDEQFF
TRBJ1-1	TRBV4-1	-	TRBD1	TGCGCCAGCAGCCAAGATGGGAGAGACAGGGGAATGAACACTGAAGCTTTCTTT	CASSQDGRDRGMNTEAFF
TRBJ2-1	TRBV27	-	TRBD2	TGTGCCAGCAGTTTGGGGACTAGCGGGAAAAATGAGCAGTTCTTC	CASSLGTSGKNEQFF
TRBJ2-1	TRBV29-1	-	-	TGCAGCGTTACCGGGATAGAGCAGTTCTTC	CSVTGIEQFF
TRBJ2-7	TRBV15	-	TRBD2	TGTGCCACCAGCCGACCCCCCTGGACTAGCAGCGACGAGCAGTACTTC	CATSRPPWTSSDEQYF
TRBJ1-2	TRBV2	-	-	TGTGCCAGCAGCGCAGGGCTCGGGGGCTACACCTTC	CASSAGLGGYTF
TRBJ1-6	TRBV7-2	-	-	TGTGCCAGCAGCTGGTCCGGGGTCAATGGAGCTTTCAATTCACCCCTCCACTTT	CASSWSGVNGAFNSPLHF
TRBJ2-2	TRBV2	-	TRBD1	TGTGCCAGCAAAGGGACAGGGGTCACCGGGGAGCTGTTTTTT	CASKGTGVTGELFF
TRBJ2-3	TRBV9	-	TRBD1	TGTGCCAGCAGCGTAGCTACAGGACAGGGCTGGGATACGCAGTATTTT	CASSVATGQGWDTQYF
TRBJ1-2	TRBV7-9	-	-	TGTGCCAGCACCCCGCCCGTCTCTCCAGTCTATGGCTACACCTTC	CASTPPVSPVYGYTF
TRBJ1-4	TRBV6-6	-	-	TGTGCCAGCACCATAAAGGACGGCGGGCTGTTTTTT	CASTIKDGGLFF
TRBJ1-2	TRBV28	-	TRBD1	TGTGCCAGCAGTTTGACAGGGGGGCGGTACTATGGCTACACCTTC	CASSLTGGRYYGYTF
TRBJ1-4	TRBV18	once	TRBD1	TGTGCCAGCTCAGGGACAGGGGTCGAAAAACTGTTTTTT	CASSGTGVEKLFF
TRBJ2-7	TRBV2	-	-	TGTGCCAGCAAATCAACTAGCTCCTACGAGCAGTACTTC	CASKSTSSYEQYF
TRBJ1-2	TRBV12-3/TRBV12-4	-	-	TGTGCCAGCAGTCTCGTGAGGAACTATGGCTACACCTTC	CASSLVRNYGYTF
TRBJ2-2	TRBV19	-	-	TGTGCCAGTAGTATACTAGTACGGTCCGAGGAGCTGTTTTTT	CASSILVRSEELFF
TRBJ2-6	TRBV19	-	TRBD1	TGTGCCAGTAGTATGTTTGGGACAGTCTCTGGGGCCAACGTCCTGACTTTC	CASSMFGTVSGANVLTF
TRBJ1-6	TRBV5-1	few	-	TGCGCCAGCAACACAGCCCCCTCCGGGACAAATTCACCCCTCCACTTT	CASNTAPSGTNSPLHF
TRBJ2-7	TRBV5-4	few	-	TGTGCCAGCAGCTTGTTCGGGGGTGCAAGCTCCTACGAGCAGTACTTC	CASSLFGGASSYEQYF
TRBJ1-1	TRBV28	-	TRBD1	TGTGCCAGCTTCACCCTTAAACAGGGGATAACTGAAGCTTTCTTT	CASFTLKQGITEAFF
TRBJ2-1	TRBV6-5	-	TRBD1	TGTGCCAGCAGTCCGGGACAGGGTTGGAATGAGCAGTTCTTC	CASSPGQGWNEQFF
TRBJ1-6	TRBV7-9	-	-	TGTGCCAGCAGACCCAACGGGAATTCACCCCTCCACTTT	CASRPNGNSPLHF
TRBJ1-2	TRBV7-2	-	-	TGTGCCAGCAGCTTAGACTCCGGCGGGTATGGCTACACCTTC	CASSLDSGGYGYTF
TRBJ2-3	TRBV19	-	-	TGTGCCAGTAGCCTAAATTCGGATACGCAGTATTTT	CASSLNSDTQYF
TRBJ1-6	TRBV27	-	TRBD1	TGTGCCAGCAGTGCCTTACTCCTCGGGACAGGGGGATATAATTCACCCCTCCACTTT	CASSALLLGTGGYNSPLHF
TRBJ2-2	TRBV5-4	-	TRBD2	TGTGCCAGCAGCGCTGGACTAGCGGGAGTCACCGGGGAGCTGTTTTTT	CASSAGLAGVTGELFF
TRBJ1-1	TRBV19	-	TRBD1	TGTGCCAGTAGTTCAATCCCTGGGACAGGGAGCACTGAAGCTTTCTTT	CASSSIPGTGSTEAFF
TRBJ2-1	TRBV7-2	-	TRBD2	TGTGCCAGCAGCTTAGCGATCACTAGCGGGAGTCGGAATGAGCAGTTCTTC	CASSLAITSGSRNEQFF
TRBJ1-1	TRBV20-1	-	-	TGCAGTGCTTTCGTGAACACTGAAGCTTTCTTT	CSAFVNTEAFF
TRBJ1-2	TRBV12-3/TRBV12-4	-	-	TGTGCCAGCAGTTTGGGGGGAAACTATGGCTACACCTTC	CASSLGGNYGYTF
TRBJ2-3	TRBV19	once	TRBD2	TGTGCCACGGGACTAGCAGGGACAGATACGCAGTATTTT	CATGLAGTDTQYF
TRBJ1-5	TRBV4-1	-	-	TGCGCCAGCAGCCAAGATGTGCAGGGTAATCAGCCCCAGCATTTT	CASSQDVQGNQPQHF
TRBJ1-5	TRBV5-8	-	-	TGTGCCAGCAGCTTGGCCCCGGACAGAAATCAGCCCCAGCATTTT	CASSLAPDRNQPQHF